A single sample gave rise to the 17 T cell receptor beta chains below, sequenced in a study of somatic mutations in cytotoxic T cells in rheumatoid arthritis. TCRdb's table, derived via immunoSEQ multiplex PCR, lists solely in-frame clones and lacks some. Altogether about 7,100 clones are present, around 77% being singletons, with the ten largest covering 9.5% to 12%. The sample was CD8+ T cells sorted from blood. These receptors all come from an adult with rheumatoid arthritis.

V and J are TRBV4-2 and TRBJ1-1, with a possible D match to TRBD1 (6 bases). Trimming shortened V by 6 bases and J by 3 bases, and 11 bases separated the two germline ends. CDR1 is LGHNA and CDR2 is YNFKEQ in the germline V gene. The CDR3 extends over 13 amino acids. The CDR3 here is CASRGAGYTEAFF. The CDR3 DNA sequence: TGTGCCAGCAGGGGGGCGGGATACACTGAAGCTTTCTTT.

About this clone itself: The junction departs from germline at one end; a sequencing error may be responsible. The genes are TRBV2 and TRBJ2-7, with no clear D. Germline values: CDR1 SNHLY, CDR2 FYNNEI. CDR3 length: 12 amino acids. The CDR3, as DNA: TGTGCCAGCAGAGGAGACACCTACGGGCAGTACTTC. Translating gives CASRGDTYGQYF.

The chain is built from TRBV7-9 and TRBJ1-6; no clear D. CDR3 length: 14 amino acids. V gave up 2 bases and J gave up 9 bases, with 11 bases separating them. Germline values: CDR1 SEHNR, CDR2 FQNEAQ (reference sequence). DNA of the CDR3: TGTGCCAGCAGCTTACAGGATCCGGGTTCACCCCTCCACTTT. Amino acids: CASSLQDPGSPLHF.

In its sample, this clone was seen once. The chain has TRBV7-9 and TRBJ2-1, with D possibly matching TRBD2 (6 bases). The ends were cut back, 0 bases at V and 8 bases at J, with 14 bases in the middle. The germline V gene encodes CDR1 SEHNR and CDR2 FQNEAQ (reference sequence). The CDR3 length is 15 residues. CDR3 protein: CASSLAVYPSDEQFF. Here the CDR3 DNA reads TGTGCCAGCAGCTTAGCTGTCTACCCTAGCGATGAGCAGTTCTTC.

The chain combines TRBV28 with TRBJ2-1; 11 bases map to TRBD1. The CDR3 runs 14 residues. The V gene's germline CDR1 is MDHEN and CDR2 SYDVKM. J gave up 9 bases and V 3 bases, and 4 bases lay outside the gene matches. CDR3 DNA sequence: TGTGCCAGCAGTTTGGGACAGGGGGTGGGTGAGCAGTTCTTC. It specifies CASSLGQGVGEQFF.

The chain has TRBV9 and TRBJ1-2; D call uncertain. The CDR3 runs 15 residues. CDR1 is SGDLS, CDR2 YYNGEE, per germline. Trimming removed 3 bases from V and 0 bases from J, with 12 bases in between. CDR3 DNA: TGTGCCAGCAGCGCAGCGACAAGCACTAACTATGGCTACACCTTC. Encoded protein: CASSAATSTNYGYTF.

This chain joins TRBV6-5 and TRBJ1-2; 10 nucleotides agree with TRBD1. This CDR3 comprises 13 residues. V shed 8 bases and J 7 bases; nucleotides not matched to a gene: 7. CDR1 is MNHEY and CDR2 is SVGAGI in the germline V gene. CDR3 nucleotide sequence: TGTGCCAGCCGCCCGACAGGGGGCTTTGGCTACACCTTC. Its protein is CASRPTGGFGYTF.

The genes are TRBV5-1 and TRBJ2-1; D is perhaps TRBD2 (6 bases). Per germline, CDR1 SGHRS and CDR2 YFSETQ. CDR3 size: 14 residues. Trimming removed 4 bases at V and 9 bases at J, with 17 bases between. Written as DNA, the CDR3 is TGCGCCAGCAGCGGGGAGGCGGGGCCAGGTGAGCAGTTCTTC. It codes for CASSGEAGPGEQFF. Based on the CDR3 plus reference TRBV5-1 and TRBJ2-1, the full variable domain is KAGVTQTPRYLIKTRGQQVTLSCSPISGHRSVSWYQQTPGQGLQFLFEYFSETQRNKGNFPGRFSGRQFSNSRSEMNVSTLELGDSALYLCASSGEAGPGEQFFGPGTRLTVL.

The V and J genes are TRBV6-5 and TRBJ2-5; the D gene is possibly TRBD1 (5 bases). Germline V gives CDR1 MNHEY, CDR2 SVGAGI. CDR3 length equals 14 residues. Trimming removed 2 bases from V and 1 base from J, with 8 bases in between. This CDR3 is CASSYGAVQETQYF. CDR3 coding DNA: TGTGCCAGCAGTTACGGGGCAGTCCAAGAGACCCAGTACTTC.

For the CDR3, the DNA is TGTGCCAGCAGTGAAGCGGGACAGATTAGCAATCAGCCCCAGCATTTT. It specifies CASSEAGQISNQPQHF. The J gene is TRBJ1-5, the V gene TRBV6-1; 7 positions match TRBD1. V gave up 0 bases and J gave up 0 bases; unmatched junction bases: 2. This CDR3 contains 16 residues. Germline V lookup: CDR1 MNHNS, CDR2 SASEGT.

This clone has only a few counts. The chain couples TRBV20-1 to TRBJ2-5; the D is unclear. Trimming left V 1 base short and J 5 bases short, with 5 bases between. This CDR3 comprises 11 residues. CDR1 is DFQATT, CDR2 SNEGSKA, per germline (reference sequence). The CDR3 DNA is TGCAGTGCTAGAGGCCAGGAGACCCAGTACTTC. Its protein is CSARGQETQYF.

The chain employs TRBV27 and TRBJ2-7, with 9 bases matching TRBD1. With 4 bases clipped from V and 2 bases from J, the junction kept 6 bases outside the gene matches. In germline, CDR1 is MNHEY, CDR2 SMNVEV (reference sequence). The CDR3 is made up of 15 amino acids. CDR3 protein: CASSWTGTGPYEQYF. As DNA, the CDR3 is TGTGCCAGCAGTTGGACCGGGACAGGGCCCTACGAGCAGTACTTC.

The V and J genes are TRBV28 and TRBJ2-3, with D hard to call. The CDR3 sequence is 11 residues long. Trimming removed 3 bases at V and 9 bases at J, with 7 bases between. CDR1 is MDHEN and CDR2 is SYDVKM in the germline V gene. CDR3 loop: CASSLDHTQYF. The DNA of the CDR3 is TGTGCCAGCAGTTTGGACCACACGCAGTATTTT.

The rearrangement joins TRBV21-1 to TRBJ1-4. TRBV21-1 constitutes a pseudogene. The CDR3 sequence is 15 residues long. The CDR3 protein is CASSKGSVANEKLFF. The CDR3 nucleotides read TGTGCCAGCAGCAAAGGGTCGGTGGCTAATGAAAAACTGTTTTTT.

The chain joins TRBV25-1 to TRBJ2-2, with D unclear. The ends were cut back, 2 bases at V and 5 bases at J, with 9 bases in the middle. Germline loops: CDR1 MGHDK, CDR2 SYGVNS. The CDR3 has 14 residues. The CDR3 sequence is CASSEGRSTGELFF. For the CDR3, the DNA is TGTGCCAGCAGTGAAGGCAGGTCAACCGGGGAGCTGTTTTTT.

The CDR3 coding sequence is TGTGCCAGTAGTATACAGAGGGACTGGAACTATGGCTACACCTTC. Translated, it gives CASSIQRDWNYGYTF. The chain is built from TRBV19 and TRBJ1-2; maybe TRBD1 (5 bases). The V and J ends lost 2 bases and 2 bases respectively, with 12 bases between them. This CDR3 is 15 amino acids long. Germline V gene lookup returns CDR1 LNHDA and CDR2 SQIVND (reference sequence).

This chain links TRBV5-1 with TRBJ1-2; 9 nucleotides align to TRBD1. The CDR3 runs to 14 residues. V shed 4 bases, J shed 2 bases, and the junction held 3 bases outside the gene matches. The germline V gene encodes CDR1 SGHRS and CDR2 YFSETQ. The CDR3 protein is CASSPGTGNYGYTF. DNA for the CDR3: TGCGCCAGCAGCCCCGGGACAGGGAACTATGGCTACACCTTC.